This note documents a single T cell receptor (beta chain) sequence. This clonotype was counted only a few times. The antigen it recognizes is unknown. The input lacks base qualities; no much larger clone sits a single base away. Library construction relied on 5' RACE. Sequencer: Illumina HiSeq 2000. A universal primer binding site was introduced by template switching, and a unique molecular identifier was present in the final cDNA, enabling accurate counting of TCR cDNA molecules. Specific primers in the conserved constant-segment region were used to synthesize first-strand cDNA for the TCR alpha and beta chains. To control for contamination, each cDNA library was double barcoded with a SMART-Mk sample barcode plus Illumina barcodes. TruSeq adapter sequences along with Illumina sample barcodes were introduced in two successive PCR steps. The Illumina HiSeq platform was used with custom primers to sequence TCR alpha and beta cDNA libraries. On the authors' methods: Unique molecular identifiers were extracted from raw reads with MiGEC, and CDR3 positions were determined with MiXCR. Recombination models were inferred per individual with the repgenHMM and IGoR tools using an EM algorithm. The tcR package in R was used for shared clonotype analysis, with sharing normalized by the product of cloneset sizes. To study raw recombination without the effects of thymic and clonal selection, out-of-frame nonproductive sequences were analyzed. Through fastp at Q25 and MiXCR, TCRdb rebuilt clones from the public reads, retaining in-frame beta chains. All rows with the same CDR3 protein become a single entry with the most common DNA and genes. What appears here as the V and J calls and clone size reflects TCRdb's work, not the paper's. This sample has about 570,000 distinct CDR3 sequences in its table, and 9.5% to 10% of those were observed once. Clones ranked in the top ten supply roughly 3% of the sample.

The record originates from a study of identical twins (dated by TCRdb to 2016 to 2017). The study in broad terms: TCR alpha and beta repertoires from monozygotic twins, unrelated adults of various ages and cord blood were deep-sequenced to test whether fetal clonotypes persist. To rule out contamination, replicate twin experiments were performed at different times with different library preparation protocols.

Only healthy Caucasian donors were included. The twin cohort comprised three pairs of female monozygotic twins, all aged roughly 18 to 29 years. RNA for TCR libraries was isolated from peripheral blood mononuclear cells. Paper-wide results and their limitations: Zero-insertion analyses could be partly confounded by invariant T cells such as MAIT and iNKT, although diverse VJ usage argued against such confounding for most clonotypes. Compared with coincidental sharing between unrelated individuals, an excess of low generation-probability sequences was observed among out-of-frame TCR alpha sequences shared between twins. In monozygotic twins, recombination models systematically underestimated out-of-frame TCR alpha sharing, but the models matched the sharing seen between unrelated individuals. A weaker excess of twin sharing was found in beta out-of-frame sequences because the signal-to-noise ratio was lowered by fewer shared sequences. Fewer insertions were carried by abundant cord blood beta clonotypes; a weaker similar trend was observed in young adult naive repertoires, while no such trend was observed in memory repertoires. Because the same donors could not be followed over many years, the conclusions depended on cross-sectional statistical analysis.

These data are also associated with another study on yellow fever vaccine responses in identical twins. As noted in the second study: According to the authors, in identical twins the way T cells responded to vaccination appeared partly convergent and partly personalized. In identical twins, the study followed T cell clones that responded to the vaccine with precision.

Sequencing was carried out using PBMCs. This receptor was obtained from a woman aged 18-29 years in good health.

The CDR3 sequence is CASSGGPTEEQFF. The base sequence is TGTGCCAGCAGTGGCGGGCCGACGGAGGAGCAGTTCTTC. Rearrangement joined TRBV6-1 to TRBJ2-1; the D gene is perhaps TRBD2, from 5 matching bases. The germline V gene supplies CDR1 MNHNS and CDR2 SASEGT. From the cysteine up to the phenylalanine, the CDR3 has a length of 13 residues. The only DNA kept is the CDR3, 39 bases in frame from the first base. The junction shows trimming of 4 bases on V and 10 bases on J, plus 14 bases between the germline ends.